This TCR beta chain was sequenced in a study of OX40 agonist ivuxolimab in advanced cancers. As for the study in general: The group had a mean age of approximately 60 years, ranged from 23 to 79, and was around 82% male. Findings and caveats of the study: Part of the nonresponder group also had normalized T-cell clonal expansion that was low. Expanded clones were, on average, more numerous among CD8+ T cells than CD4+.

Turning to this clone: Its matching antigen is unknown.

With V trimmed by 0 bases and J by 6 bases, 9 bases remained unmatched. CDR3 length: 16 amino acids. CDR1 is SGHNT and CDR2 is YYREEE in the germline V gene (reference sequence). TCRdb's copy holds only in-frame clones and misses some; the assay was immunoSEQ multiplex PCR. Of more than 20,000 clones in the sample, roughly 82% were seen once. Patients were excluded for autoimmune disease history or systemic immunosuppression. The J gene is TRBJ1-1, the V gene TRBV5-4; 9 bases align to TRBD1. The sample consisted of CD4+ or CD8+ T cells sorted from blood, taken in a trial of the OX40 agonist ivuxolimab. The receptor comes from an adult with an advanced solid tumor such as melanoma, head and neck, liver or kidney cancer. CDR3: CASSLGTGTGSSEAFF. The CDR3 region has the DNA TGTGCCAGCAGCTTGGGCACCGGGACAGGGAGTTCTGAAGCTTTCTTT. The full variable domain, with the rest looked up from reference TRBV5-4 and TRBJ1-1, is ETGVTQSPTHLIKTRGQQVTLRCSSQSGHNTVSWYQQALGQGPQFIFQYYREEENGRGNFPPRFSGLQFPNYSSELNVNALELDDSALYLCASSLGTGTGSSEAFFGQGTRLTVV.